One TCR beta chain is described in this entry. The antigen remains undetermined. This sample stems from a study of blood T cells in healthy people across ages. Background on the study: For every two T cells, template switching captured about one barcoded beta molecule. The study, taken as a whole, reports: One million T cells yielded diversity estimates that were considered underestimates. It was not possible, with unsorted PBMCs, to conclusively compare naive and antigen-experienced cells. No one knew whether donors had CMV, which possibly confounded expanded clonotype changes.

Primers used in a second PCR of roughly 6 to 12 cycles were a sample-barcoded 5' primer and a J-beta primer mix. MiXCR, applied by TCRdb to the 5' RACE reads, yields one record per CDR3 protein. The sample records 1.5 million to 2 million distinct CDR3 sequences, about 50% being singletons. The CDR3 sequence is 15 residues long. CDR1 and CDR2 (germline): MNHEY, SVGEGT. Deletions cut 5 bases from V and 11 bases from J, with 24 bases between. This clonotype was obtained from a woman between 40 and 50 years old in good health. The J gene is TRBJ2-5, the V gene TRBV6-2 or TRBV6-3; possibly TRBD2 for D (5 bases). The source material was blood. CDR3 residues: CASSPNQLGQCEQYF. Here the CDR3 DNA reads TGTGCCAGCAGTCCTAACCAACTAGGTCAGTGTGAGCAGTACTTC.